These T cell receptor beta chains were read from a single sample in a study of T cells in narcolepsy. Repertoires were generated with immunoSEQ multiplex PCR, while TCRdb's copy carries only in-frame clones and drops some. Here the sample spans around 18,000 clones, around 86% being singletons. Sequences were obtained from memory (CD45RA-) CD4+ T cells from blood. The receptors derive from a human donor in good health. Both conserved end residues are part of each CDR3. Fields, in order: clone size, J gene, V gene, D gene, CDR3 protein, CDR3 DNA. D genes are given only for firm matches. Clone size, where shown, is once, few, many, or a class for clones that have expanded.

abundance: once; j_gene: TRBJ2-5; v_gene: TRBV9; d_gene: TRBD2; CDR3aa: CASSLSGQETQYF; CDR3nt: TGTGCCAGCAGCCTTAGCGGGCAAGAGACCCAGTACTTC
abundance: few; j_gene: TRBJ1-2; v_gene: TRBV6-1; d_gene: -; CDR3aa: CASSERPGHNYGYTF; CDR3nt: TGTGCCAGCAGTGAACGCCCAGGGCATAACTATGGCTACACCTTC
abundance: -; j_gene: TRBJ1-1; v_gene: TRBV4-1; d_gene: TRBD1; CDR3aa: CASGRQGIPEAFF; CDR3nt: TGCGCCAGCGGCCGACAGGGGATCCCTGAAGCTTTCTTT
abundance: -; j_gene: TRBJ1-2; v_gene: TRBV30; d_gene: TRBD1; CDR3aa: CAWRGGRGAAGYTF; CDR3nt: TGTGCCTGGAGGGGGGGCAGGGGGGCAGCTGGCTACACCTTC
abundance: -; j_gene: TRBJ1-5; v_gene: TRBV28; d_gene: -; CDR3aa: CASSSMAGNQPQHF; CDR3nt: TGTGCCAGCAGTTCCATGGCCGGCAATCAGCCCCAGCATTTT
abundance: -; j_gene: TRBJ2-5; v_gene: TRBV5-5; d_gene: -; CDR3aa: CASSLDRANQETQYF; CDR3nt: TGTGCCAGCAGCTTGGACCGGGCCAATCAAGAGACCCAGTACTTC
abundance: -; j_gene: TRBJ1-2; v_gene: TRBV7-9; d_gene: -; CDR3aa: CASSLGKLGYTF; CDR3nt: TGTGCCAGCAGCTTAGGGAAGTTGGGCTACACCTTC
abundance: -; j_gene: TRBJ2-1; v_gene: TRBV5-1; d_gene: -; CDR3aa: CASSPGQQLRGYNEQFF; CDR3nt: TGCGCCAGCAGCCCGGGGCAGCAACTGAGGGGCTACAATGAGCAGTTCTTC
abundance: once; j_gene: TRBJ2-7; v_gene: TRBV9; d_gene: TRBD1; CDR3aa: CASSVSTGIQYEQYF; CDR3nt: TGTGCCAGCAGCGTATCGACAGGGATTCAGTACGAGCAGTACTTC
abundance: -; j_gene: TRBJ2-7; v_gene: TRBV6-1; d_gene: TRBD1; CDR3aa: CASSDPMGQGAYEQYF; CDR3nt: TGTGCCAGCAGTGACCCTATGGGACAGGGGGCTTACGAGCAGTACTTC
abundance: -; j_gene: TRBJ1-5; v_gene: TRBV15; d_gene: -; CDR3aa: CATGTGTSYNQPQHF; CDR3nt: TGTGCCACCGGTACAGGGACCTCTTACAATCAGCCCCAGCATTTT
abundance: -; j_gene: TRBJ1-2; v_gene: TRBV6-5; d_gene: TRBD1; CDR3aa: CASCRDRNYGYTF; CDR3nt: TGTGCCAGCTGCAGGGACAGGAACTATGGCTACACCTTC
abundance: once; j_gene: TRBJ2-7; v_gene: TRBV6-6; d_gene: TRBD1; CDR3aa: CASSYPGQGVNEQYF; CDR3nt: TGTGCCAGCAGTTACCCGGGACAGGGGGTCAACGAGCAGTACTTC
abundance: -; j_gene: TRBJ2-3; v_gene: TRBV18; d_gene: TRBD2; CDR3aa: CASSPGLAGGPDTQYF; CDR3nt: TGTGCCAGCTCACCCGGACTAGCGGGAGGGCCAGATACGCAGTATTTT
abundance: once; j_gene: TRBJ1-1; v_gene: TRBV13; d_gene: TRBD1; CDR3aa: CASSTRRQGYTEAFF; CDR3nt: TGTGCCAGCAGCACGCGACGACAGGGATATACCGAAGCTTTCTTT
abundance: -; j_gene: TRBJ2-1; v_gene: TRBV5-1; d_gene: -; CDR3aa: CASSLGNNEQFF; CDR3nt: TGCGCCAGCAGCTTGGGTAACAATGAGCAGTTCTTC
abundance: -; j_gene: TRBJ2-7; v_gene: TRBV11-2; d_gene: TRBD2; CDR3aa: CASSLLGTSGVEQYF; CDR3nt: TGTGCCAGCAGCTTACTCGGGACTAGCGGGGTCGAGCAGTACTTC